This TCR beta chain was found in a study of siplizumab effects on memory and regulatory T cells. CDR1 and CDR2 (germline): MNHEY, SVGAGI. The CDR3 length is 14 residues. Losses at the gene ends were 2 bases for V and 2 bases for J; bases not matched to a gene: 0. The protocol was immunoSEQ multiplex PCR, while the TCRdb copy is restricted to in-frame clones and leaves out a portion. The table shows 80,000 to 95,000 clones, with approximately 95% occurring only once. Overall study findings and caveats: Few alloreactive clones mapped to unstimulated subsets.

On this clone itself: As yet, its antigen is unknown.

The sequencing sample was made of CD8+ T cells sorted from blood. This receptor was identified in a human donor in good health. The J gene is TRBJ2-7, the V gene TRBV6-5, with 10 nucleotides matching TRBD1. CDR3 amino acids: CASSYGTGAYEQYF. Written as DNA, the CDR3 is TGTGCCAGCAGTTACGGGACAGGGGCCTACGAGCAGTACTTC.